One and the same sample provided the 12 T cell receptor beta chains below, sequenced in a study of response to subunit inactivated influenza vaccine. TCRdb re-analysed the RT-PCR reads in MiXCR, keeping a single row per CDR3 protein. The repertoire holds under 550,000 distinct CDR3 sequences, approximately 7.2% seen once, with 10% to 15% in the top ten. Sequencing was performed on PBMCs from blood, taken about 24 months after vaccination. The receptors here all came from a man aged 50 to 69 who received an inactivated influenza vaccine.

This clonotype has a handful of counts. The genes are TRBV29-1 and TRBJ2-5, with 9 bases fitting TRBD2. Germline CDR1 reads SQVTM; CDR2 reads ANQGSEA. The length of the CDR3 is 14 residues. J was trimmed by 1 base and V by 7 bases; bases with no gene match: 7. CDR3: CSGLERGAQETQYF. As DNA, the CDR3 is TGCAGCGGATTAGAGCGGGGGGCCCAAGAGACCCAGTACTTC.

V gene TRBV20-1 combines with J gene TRBJ2-1, with a weak D call TRBD2 (6 bases). CDR3 length: 14 amino acids. Germline-derived CDR1 and CDR2 are DFQATT and SNEGSKA (reference sequence). With 0 bases removed from V and 9 bases from J, the gap between germline ends came to 15 bases. CDR3 amino acids: CSARDSAGLGEQFF. In nucleotides, the CDR3 is TGCAGTGCTAGAGATTCTGCGGGGTTGGGTGAGCAGTTCTTC.

Points on this clonotype: A much larger clone lies a single base off, so this may be a read error. The rearrangement joins TRBV20-1 to TRBJ2-7; D is possibly TRBD1 or TRBD2 (5 bases each). Deletions cut 8 bases from V and 3 bases from J, with 17 bases between. Germline values: CDR1 DFQATT, CDR2 SNEGSKA (reference sequence). The CDR3 is 13 residues long. CDR3 sequence reads: CSSGPTRGYEQYF. Written as DNA, the CDR3 is TGCAGTTCAGGGCCTACTCGGGGCTACGAGCAGTACTTC.

The chain has TRBV20-1 and TRBJ2-3, with 8 positions matching TRBD2. The length of the CDR3 is 15 residues. V gave up 0 bases and J gave up 1 base; unmatched junction bases: 3. The germline gives CDR1 DFQATT, CDR2 SNEGSKA (reference sequence). CDR3 sequence reads: CSARDSGRGTDTQYF. DNA of the CDR3: TGCAGTGCTAGAGATTCCGGGAGGGGCACAGATACGCAGTATTTT.

Of note for this clonotype: It may be a read error: a sequence one base away is much more abundant. The CDR3 sequence is CASSDESEGRETQYF. The CDR3, as DNA: TGTGCCAGCAGTGACGAATCGGAGGGCAGGGAGACCCAGTACTTC. The chain couples TRBV6-4 to TRBJ2-5; D may be TRBD2 (6 bases). From germline, CDR1 is MRHNA and CDR2 SNTAGT. V was pared by 2 bases and J by 5 bases, with 15 bases between. This CDR3 is 15 amino acids long.

This clonotype has only a few counts. The J gene is TRBJ2-1, the V gene TRBV20-1; no reliable D call. The germline gives CDR1 DFQATT, CDR2 SNEGSKA (reference sequence). This CDR3 comprises 12 residues. The germline V and J ends were trimmed by 1 base and 12 bases, with 13 bases remaining between them. Written as DNA, the CDR3 is TGCAGTGCTAGAGCCCTAGGGTCTTGGCAGTTCTTC. It codes for CSARALGSWQFF.

This clonotype was counted only a few times. This sequence joins TRBV6-5 and TRBJ1-4, with D tentatively TRBD1 (5 bases). Germline V gene data show CDR1 as MNHEY and CDR2 as SVGAGI. Trimming pared 10 bases from V and 5 bases from J, leaving 11 bases between. There are 12 residues in the CDR3. The CDR3 coding sequence is TGTGCCACCAGGTGGGGGAATGAAAAACTGTTTTTT. Amino acid sequence: CATRWGNEKLFF.

This clonotype was seen many times. The chain combines TRBV29-1 with TRBJ2-1, with a tentative D call TRBD1 (6 bases). V lost 7 bases, J lost 0 bases, and 19 bases lay in between. The CDR3 spans 16 residues. Per germline, CDR1 SQVTM and CDR2 ANQGSEA. CDR3: CSAVGVDRSSYNEQFF. In DNA form, the CDR3 reads TGCAGCGCCGTGGGCGTAGACAGGAGCTCCTACAATGAGCAGTTCTTC.

The chain carries TRBV5-1 and TRBJ2-1; maybe TRBD2 (5 bases). There are 15 residues in the CDR3. Germline CDR1 reads SGHRS; CDR2 reads YFSETQ. V lost 0 bases and J lost 3, with 10 bases in between. The CDR3 bases are TGCGCCAGCAGCTTGGTCCCGGGGAACTACAATGAGCAGTTCTTC. Translation: CASSLVPGNYNEQFF.

The CDR3 region is CASRSPGHSQANYGYTF. In DNA, the CDR3 is TGTGCCAGCAGATCTCCGGGACACTCTCAAGCTAACTATGGCTACACCTTC. V is TRBV11-2 and J is TRBJ1-2; TRBD1 is a possible D gene (6 bases). CDR3 length equals 17 residues. V lost 6 bases to trimming and J lost 0 bases, with 20 bases between them. Germline CDR1 is SGHAT and CDR2 is FQNNGV.

This clonotype was counted only a few times. The J gene is TRBJ1-5, the V gene TRBV10-3; unclear D gene. The CDR3 loop spans 12 amino acids. Trimming took off 8 bases at V and 3 bases at J, with 8 bases between the two ends. CDR1 is ENHRY, CDR2 SYGVKD, per germline. The CDR3 protein is CAIGPNNQPQHF. The CDR3 DNA is TGTGCCATCGGTCCAAACAATCAGCCCCAGCATTTT.

The CDR3 is CASSERGDYNEQFF. CDR3 bases: TGCGCCAGCAGTGAAAGAGGGGACTACAATGAGCAGTTCTTC. The chain employs TRBV10-1 and TRBJ2-1; D is perhaps TRBD1 or TRBD2 (5 bases each). Germline V lookup: CDR1 WNHNN, CDR2 SYGVQD (reference sequence). This CDR3 comprises 14 residues. Trimming removed 3 bases from V and 3 bases from J, with 9 bases in between.